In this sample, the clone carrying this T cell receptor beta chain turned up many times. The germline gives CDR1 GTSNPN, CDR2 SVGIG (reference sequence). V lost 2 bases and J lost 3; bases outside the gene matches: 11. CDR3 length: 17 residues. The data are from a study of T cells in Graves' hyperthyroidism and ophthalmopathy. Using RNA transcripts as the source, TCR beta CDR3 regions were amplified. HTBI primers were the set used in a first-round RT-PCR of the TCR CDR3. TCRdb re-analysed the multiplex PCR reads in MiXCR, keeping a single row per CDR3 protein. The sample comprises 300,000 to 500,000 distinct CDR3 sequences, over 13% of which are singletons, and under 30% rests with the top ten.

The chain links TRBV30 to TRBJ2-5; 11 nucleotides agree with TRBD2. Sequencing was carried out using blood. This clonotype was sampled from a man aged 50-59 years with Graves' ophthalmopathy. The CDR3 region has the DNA TGTGCCTGGAGTCGTGGGGAGACTAGCGGGATAGAAGAGACCCAGTACTTC. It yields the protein CAWSRGETSGIEETQYF. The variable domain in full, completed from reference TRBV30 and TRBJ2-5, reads SQTIHQWPATLVQPVGSPLSLECTVEGTSNPNLYWYRQAAGRGLQLLFYSVGIGQISSEVPQNLSASRPQDRQFILSSKKLLLSDSGFYLCAWSRGETSGIEETQYFGPGTRLLVL.